This is a list of T cell receptor beta chains from one sample in a study of human T cells and chemical hapten exposure. Each CDR3 protein gets one entry after TCRdb re-called the RACE reads with MiXCR. This table holds 130,000 or so distinct CDR3 sequences, around 11% found once. Sequenced material: whole blood, taken in connection with sensitization to the hapten diphenylcyclopropenone (DPC). These receptors all stem from a woman aged 45-65 years with alopecia areata. Some clones in this sample may be carry-over from other donors' samples. Both conserved end residues are part of each CDR3.

>TRBJ1-2|TRBV20-1
CSAREGRVNYGYTF
>TRBJ2-5|TRBV13
CASAWRVGETQYF
>TRBJ2-5|TRBV29-1
CSVEEGQGAGETQYF
>TRBJ2-1|TRBV21-1
CASSKRALSGGAHEQFF
>TRBJ1-4|TRBV29-1
CSVEDPGAGEKLFF
>TRBJ1-5|TRBV7-8
CASSQWRGGNQPQHF
>TRBJ1-1|TRBV6-5
CASRDEGGATEAFF
>TRBJ2-3|TRBV11-3
CASSLDGGSPDTQYF
>TRBJ1-1|TRBV5-1
CASSLAKTNTEAFF
>TRBJ1-5|TRBV13
CASSAGPGLNQPQHF
>TRBJ2-4|TRBV9
CASSVEVWGENIQYF
>TRBJ1-1|TRBV6-5
CASSWDRVENTEAFF
>TRBJ2-2|TRBV20-1
CSIRVANTGELFF
>TRBJ1-5|TRBV20-1
CSAWDRGLYQPQHF
>TRBJ2-5|TRBV3-1
CASSQERGMLEVGTQYF
>TRBJ2-3|TRBV10-3
CAISESPSWGTSGTDTQYF
>TRBJ2-1|TRBV27
CASSSTGGVHNEQFF
>TRBJ1-1|TRBV12-3/TRBV12-4
CASSLSSTEAFF
>TRBJ2-4|TRBV28
CASSPDRGSAKNIQYF
>TRBJ2-7|TRBV6-2/TRBV6-3
CASSYGQASYEQYF
>TRBJ1-5|TRBV12-3/TRBV12-4
CASSLGSPNQPQHF
>TRBJ1-1|TRBV3-1
CASSQGDRGTEAFF
>TRBJ2-3|TRBV27
CASSWRPTDTQYF
>TRBJ1-1|TRBV28
CASSPIGVGGNTEAFF
>TRBJ2-3|TRBV27
CASRIGTSGYLGDTQYF
>TRBJ2-1|TRBV20-1
CSASGAGAVNEQFF
>TRBJ2-7|TRBV20-1
CSARRRDRSSYEQYF
>TRBJ1-2|TRBV25-1
CASSEWETLNGYTF
>TRBJ2-3|TRBV27
CASKSAGDTQYF
>TRBJ2-1|TRBV20-1
CSATDEPGEQFF
>TRBJ2-3|TRBV14
CASSQDLQAFTDTQYF
>TRBJ2-7|TRBV28
CASGLPTSGGSYEQYF
>TRBJ2-1|TRBV29-1
CSVQGPGGNEQFF
>TRBJ2-6|TRBV9
CASSDQIRLALDSGANVLTF
>TRBJ2-3|TRBV5-6
CASSFGQGADTQYF
>TRBJ2-7|TRBV5-1
CASSGTSGSFRYEQYF
>TRBJ1-3|TRBV12-3/TRBV12-4
CASDRAGNTIYF
>TRBJ2-3|TRBV7-2
CASNGRGQKGDTQYF
>TRBJ1-3|TRBV12-3/TRBV12-4
CASRPRQGYSGNTIYF
>TRBJ2-6|TRBV11-2
CASSLGSEAPSGANVLTF
>TRBJ1-2|TRBV6-2/TRBV6-3
CASNSQEANYGYTF
>TRBJ2-2|TRBV11-2
CASSLRTQGGAGELFF
>TRBJ1-5|TRBV6-2/TRBV6-3
CASQRGYSNQPQHF
>TRBJ2-5|TRBV10-3
CAIGSTDQETQYF
>TRBJ1-4|TRBV6-1
CASRHRDGEKLFF
>TRBJ1-1|TRBV12-3/TRBV12-4
CASSSFASGRQEAFF
>TRBJ2-7|TRBV2
CASSDAMRGAYEQYF
>TRBJ2-2|TRBV11-3
CASSFGTANTGELFF
>TRBJ1-6|TRBV6-5
CASRLQGASDSPLHF
>TRBJ1-4|TRBV7-6
CASSPQTGAFSAVMTKLFF
>TRBJ1-2|TRBV5-1
CASSSTGGEGYTF
>TRBJ1-1|TRBV7-2
CASSLADGTPAFF
>TRBJ2-1|TRBV20-1
CSARVPLRREKWEQFF
>TRBJ2-3|TRBV7-2
CASSLGARGRGDTQYF